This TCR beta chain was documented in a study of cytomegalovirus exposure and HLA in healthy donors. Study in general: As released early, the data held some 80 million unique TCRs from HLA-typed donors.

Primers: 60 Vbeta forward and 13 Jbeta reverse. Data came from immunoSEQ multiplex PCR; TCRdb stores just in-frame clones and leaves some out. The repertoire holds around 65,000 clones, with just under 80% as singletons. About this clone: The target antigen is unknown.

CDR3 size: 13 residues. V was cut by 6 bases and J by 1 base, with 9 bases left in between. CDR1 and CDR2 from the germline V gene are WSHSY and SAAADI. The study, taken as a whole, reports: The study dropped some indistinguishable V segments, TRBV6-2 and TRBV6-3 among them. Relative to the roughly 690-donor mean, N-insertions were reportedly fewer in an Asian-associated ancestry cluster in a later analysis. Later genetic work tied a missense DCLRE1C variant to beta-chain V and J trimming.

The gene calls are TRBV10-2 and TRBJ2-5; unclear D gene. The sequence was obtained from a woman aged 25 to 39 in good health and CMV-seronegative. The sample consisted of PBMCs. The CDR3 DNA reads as TGCGCCAGCAGGAGAGGAGTCCAAGAGACCCAGTACTTC. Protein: CASRRGVQETQYF.